The present T cell receptor beta chain was sequenced within a study of T cells in Graves' hyperthyroidism and ophthalmopathy. Per germline, CDR1 SNHLY and CDR2 FYNNEI. The CDR3 runs to 10 residues. Trimming took off 10 bases at V and 8 bases at J, with 8 bases between the two ends. This clonotype came up many times. TCR beta CDR3 sequences were amplified from RNA transcripts. Researchers ran a first-round RT-PCR on the TCR CDR3 using the HTBI primer set. Each CDR3 protein is one row after TCRdb ran MiXCR on the multiplex PCR reads. The sample lists around 350,000 distinct CDR3 sequences; about 14% were seen once.

V usage is TRBV2 and J usage is TRBJ1-4, with D hard to call. The source material was blood. The receptor was isolated from a woman aged 25-40 years with Graves' ophthalmopathy. In DNA, the CDR3 is TGTGCCATCGAGAGAGAAAAACTGTTTTTT. This codes for CAIEREKLFF.